This T cell receptor beta chain was sequenced in a study of cytomegalovirus exposure and HLA in healthy donors. Germline CDR1 SEHNR, CDR2 FQNEAQ (reference sequence). The V segment lost 6 bases and the J segment 5 bases; nucleotides outside the gene matches: 2. The CDR3 runs to 12 residues. With regard to this clone: Its antigen is still unknown.

Primers included in the PCR were 60 Vbeta and 13 Jbeta primers. Some clones are missing from TCRdb's copy, which holds only in-frame ones; the method was immunoSEQ multiplex PCR. The table shows some 100,000 clones, with more than 75% occurring only once. Study-level findings and limits: Specific recognition of CMV antigens was confirmed in vitro for a few chains (all CMV-associated). When a later analysis was performed, an Asian-associated ancestry cluster reportedly had fewer N-insertions than the approximately 690-donor mean. HLA-A and HLA-B allele assignments for most subjects were reportedly predicted accurately using TCR beta sequences.

This sequence was found in a woman in her fifties or sixties in good health and CMV-seropositive. The genes are TRBV7-9 and TRBJ2-3, with 7 bases matching TRBD2. The sequencing sample was made of PBMCs. The CDR3 DNA follows: TGTGCCAGCAGTCGCGGGGGAGATACGCAGTATTTT. The encoded protein is CASSRGGDTQYF.